The text below deals with one T cell receptor beta chain. The sample originates from a study of blood T cell repertoires in COVID-19. TCRdb's copy holds only in-frame clones and misses some; the assay was immunoSEQ multiplex PCR. The table shows nearly 45,000 clones, with 60% to 80% occurring only once. Looked up from germline, CDR1 is SQVTM and CDR2 is ANQGSEA. This CDR3 region has 14 residues. V lost 4 bases and J lost 7; bases outside the gene matches: 9. The material sequenced was peripheral blood. This receptor was obtained from a man in his sixties or seventies with acute or convalescent COVID-19. The chain combines TRBV29-1 with TRBJ1-1, with 10 nucleotides matching TRBD1. In DNA, the CDR3 is TGCAGCGTTGTTTTAGGACAGGGGGTGGGTGAAGCTTTCTTT. This sequence encodes CSVVLGQGVGEAFF.